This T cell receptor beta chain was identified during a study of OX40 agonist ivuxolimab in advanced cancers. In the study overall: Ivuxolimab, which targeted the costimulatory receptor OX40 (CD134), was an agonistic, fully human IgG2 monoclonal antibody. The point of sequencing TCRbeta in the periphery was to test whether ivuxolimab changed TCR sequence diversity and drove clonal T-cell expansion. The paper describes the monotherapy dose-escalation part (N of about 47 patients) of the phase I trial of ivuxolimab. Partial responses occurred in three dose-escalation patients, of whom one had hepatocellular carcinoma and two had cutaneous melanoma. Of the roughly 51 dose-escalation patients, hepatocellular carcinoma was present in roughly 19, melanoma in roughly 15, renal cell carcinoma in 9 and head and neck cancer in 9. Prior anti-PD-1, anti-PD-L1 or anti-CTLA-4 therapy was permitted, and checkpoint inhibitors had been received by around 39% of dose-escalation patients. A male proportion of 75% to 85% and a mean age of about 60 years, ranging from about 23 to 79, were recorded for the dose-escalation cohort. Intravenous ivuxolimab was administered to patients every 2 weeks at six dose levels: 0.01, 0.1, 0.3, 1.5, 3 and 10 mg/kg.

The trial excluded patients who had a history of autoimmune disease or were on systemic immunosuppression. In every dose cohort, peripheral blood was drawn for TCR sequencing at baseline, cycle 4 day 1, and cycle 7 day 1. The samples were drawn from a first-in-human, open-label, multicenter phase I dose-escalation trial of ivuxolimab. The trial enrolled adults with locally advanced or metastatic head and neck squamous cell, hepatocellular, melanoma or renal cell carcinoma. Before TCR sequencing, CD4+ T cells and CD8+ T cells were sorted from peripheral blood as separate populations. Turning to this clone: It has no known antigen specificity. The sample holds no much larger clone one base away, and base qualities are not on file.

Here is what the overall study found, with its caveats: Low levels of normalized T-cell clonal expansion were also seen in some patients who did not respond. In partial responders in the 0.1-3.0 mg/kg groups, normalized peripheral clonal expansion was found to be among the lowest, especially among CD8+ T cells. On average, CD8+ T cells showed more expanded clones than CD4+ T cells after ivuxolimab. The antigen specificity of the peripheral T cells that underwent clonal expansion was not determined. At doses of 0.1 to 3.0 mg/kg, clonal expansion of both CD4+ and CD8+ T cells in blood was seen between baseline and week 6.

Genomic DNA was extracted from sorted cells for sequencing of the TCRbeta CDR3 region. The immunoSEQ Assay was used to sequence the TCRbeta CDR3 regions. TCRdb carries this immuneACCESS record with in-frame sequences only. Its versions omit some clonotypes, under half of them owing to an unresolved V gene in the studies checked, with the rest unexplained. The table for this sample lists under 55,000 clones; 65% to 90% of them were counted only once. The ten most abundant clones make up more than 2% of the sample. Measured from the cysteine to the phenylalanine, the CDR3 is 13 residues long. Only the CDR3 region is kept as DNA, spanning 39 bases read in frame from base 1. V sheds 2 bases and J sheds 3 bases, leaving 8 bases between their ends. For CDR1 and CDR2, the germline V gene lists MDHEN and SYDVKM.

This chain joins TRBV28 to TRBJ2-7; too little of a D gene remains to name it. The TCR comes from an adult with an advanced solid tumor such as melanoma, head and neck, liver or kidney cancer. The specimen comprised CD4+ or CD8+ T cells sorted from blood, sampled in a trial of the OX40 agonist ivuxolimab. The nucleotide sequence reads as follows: TGTGCCAGCAGTTTAGGAGTGGACTACGAGCAGTACTTC. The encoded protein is CASSLGVDYEQYF.